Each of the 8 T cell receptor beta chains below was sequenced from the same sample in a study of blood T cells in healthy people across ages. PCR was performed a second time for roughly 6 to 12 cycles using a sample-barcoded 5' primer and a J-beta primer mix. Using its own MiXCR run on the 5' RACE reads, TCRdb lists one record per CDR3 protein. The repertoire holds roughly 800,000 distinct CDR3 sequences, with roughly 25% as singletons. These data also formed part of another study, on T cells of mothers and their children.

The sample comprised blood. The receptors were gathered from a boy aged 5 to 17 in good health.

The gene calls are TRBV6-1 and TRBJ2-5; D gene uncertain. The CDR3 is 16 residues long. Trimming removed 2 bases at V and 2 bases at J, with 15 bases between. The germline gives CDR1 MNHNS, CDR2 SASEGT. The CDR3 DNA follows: TGTGCCAGCAGTGAACTCGCTGAACCCTCTCAAGAGACCCAGTACTTC. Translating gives CASSELAEPSQETQYF.

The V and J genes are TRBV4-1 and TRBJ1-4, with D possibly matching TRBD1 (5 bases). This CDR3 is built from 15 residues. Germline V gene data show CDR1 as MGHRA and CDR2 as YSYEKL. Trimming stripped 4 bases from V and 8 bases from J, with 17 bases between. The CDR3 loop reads CASSRTGPGVEKLFF. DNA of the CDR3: TGCGCCAGCAGCCGTACAGGCCCCGGGGTGGAAAAACTGTTTTTT.

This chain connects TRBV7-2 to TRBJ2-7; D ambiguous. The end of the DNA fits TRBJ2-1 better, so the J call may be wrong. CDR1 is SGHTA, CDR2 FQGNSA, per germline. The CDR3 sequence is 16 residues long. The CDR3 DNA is TGTGCCAGCAGCTCTCAAGCACAAATAGCCCACAATGAGCAGTTCTTC. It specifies CASSSQAQIAHNEQFF.

The CDR3 nucleotides are TGTGCCAGCAGCTCGGAGCAGACCATGGAGACCCAGTACTTC. Translated, it gives CASSSEQTMETQYF. The J gene is TRBJ2-5, the V gene TRBV5-6, with unresolved D. Trimming stripped 3 bases from V and 5 bases from J, with 14 bases between. Germline V gene sequence: CDR1 SGHDT, CDR2 YYEEEE. The CDR3 extends over 14 amino acids.

The chain's CDR3 is CAISERGSSSYNEQFF. The CDR3 DNA reads as TGTGCCATCAGTGAGAGGGGAAGCAGCTCCTACAATGAGCAGTTCTTC. The gene calls are TRBV10-3 and TRBJ2-1, with D perhaps matching TRBD1 (5 bases). Trimming removed 2 bases from V and 0 bases from J, with 11 bases in between. CDR1 is ENHRY and CDR2 is SYGVKD in the germline V gene. The CDR3 has 16 amino acids.

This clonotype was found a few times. CDR3 region: CASSFYTVATDTQYF. DNA of the CDR3: TGTGCCAGCAGCTTCTACACAGTGGCAACAGATACGCAGTATTTT. The gene calls are TRBV7-8 and TRBJ2-3; D uncertain. V lost 3 bases, J lost 3 bases, and 13 bases lay in between. The CDR3 has 15 residues. Germline V gene data show CDR1 as SGHVS and CDR2 as FQNEAQ.

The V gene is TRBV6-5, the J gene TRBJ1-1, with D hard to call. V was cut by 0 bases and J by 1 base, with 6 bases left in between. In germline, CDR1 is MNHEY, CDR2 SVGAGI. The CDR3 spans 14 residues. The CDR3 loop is CASSYSLGNTEAFF. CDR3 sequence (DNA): TGTGCCAGCAGTTACTCCCTGGGGAACACTGAAGCTTTCTTT.

Here the CDR3 reads CSAATEYEQYF. The CDR3 DNA follows: TGCAGTGCCGCGACTGAGTACGAGCAGTACTTC. V is TRBV20-1 and J is TRBJ2-7; no firm D call. The length of the CDR3 is 11 residues. V was trimmed by 6 bases and J by 4 bases, leaving 10 bases between them. Germline CDR1 is DFQATT and CDR2 is SNEGSKA (reference sequence).